This entry concerns a single T cell receptor (beta chain). The antigen remains undetermined. The record originates from a study of siplizumab effects on memory and regulatory T cells. J gave up 12 bases and V 4 bases, and 13 bases lay outside the gene matches. The CDR3 has 15 amino acids. Germline values: CDR1 LGHNA, CDR2 YNFKEQ. The study's findings and limits: The apparent diversity of naive T cells exceeded that of memory cells, and naive T cells seemed to make a major contribution to the alloresponse. Sequences that were alloreactive and traceable to unstimulated CD4+ memory cells were significantly reduced by siplizumab.

Only in-frame clones appear in the TCRdb table, and some are missing; sequencing was by immunoSEQ multiplex PCR. In the table there are about 87,000 clones, roughly 87% of which are singletons. The chain uses TRBV4-2 and TRBJ1-2; 11 nucleotides agree with TRBD1. The clonotype comes from a human donor in good health. Sequencing was done on a sample of Tregs sorted from blood. CDR3: CASSPDYGTGGSHTF. The CDR3, as DNA: TGTGCCAGCAGCCCCGACTATGGGACAGGGGGATCTCACACCTTC.